The 28 T cell receptor beta chains below were found in one sample sequenced in a study of blood T cell repertoires in COVID-19. Some clones are missing from TCRdb's copy, which holds only in-frame ones; the method was immunoSEQ multiplex PCR. The sample gives 70,000 or so clones, 70% to 90% of which show up once; almost 4% is in the top ten. Specimen: peripheral blood. These receptors all stem from a man aged 65 to 85 with active COVID-19.

The J gene is TRBJ1-2, the V gene TRBV5-4; 9 bases fit TRBD1. V lost 4 bases and J lost 4; bases outside the gene matches: 11. This CDR3 spans 16 amino acids. Germline V lookup: CDR1 SGHNT, CDR2 YYREEE (reference sequence). CDR3 sequence (DNA): TGTGCCAGCAGCCCCCTCGGGACAGGGTTAGCCTATGGCTACACCTTC. It encodes CASSPLGTGLAYGYTF.

The chain is built from TRBV28 and TRBJ2-7; TRBD2 is a possible D gene (5 bases). Germline V gene sequence: CDR1 MDHEN, CDR2 SYDVKM. V lost 6 bases, J lost 2 bases, and 11 bases lay in between. The CDR3 loop spans 13 amino acids. The CDR3 sequence is CASSPPGTYEQYF. As DNA, the CDR3 is TGTGCCAGCAGCCCGCCGGGGACCTACGAGCAGTACTTC. Full variable domain (outside the CDR3, taken from reference TRBV28 and TRBJ2-7): DVKVTQSSRYLVKRTGEKVFLECVQDMDHENMFWYRQDPGLGLRLIYFSYDVKMKEKGDIPEGYSVSREKKERFSLILESASTNQTSMYLCASSPPGTYEQYFGPGTRLTVT.

This clone came up once. The chain joins TRBV19 to TRBJ2-7, with D perhaps TRBD2 (5 bases). Germline V gene sequence: CDR1 LNHDA, CDR2 SQIVND (reference sequence). This CDR3 spans 10 amino acids. The CDR3 DNA follows: TGTCGGGGTGGGCCCCACGAGCAGTACTTC. This gives the protein CRGGPHEQYF.

The chain has TRBV15 and TRBJ1-1; no definite D call. This CDR3 has 15 amino acids. Germline lookup yields CDR1 LNHNV and CDR2 YYDKDF (reference sequence). V was shortened by 2 bases and J by 10 bases, with 20 bases between the two germline ends. This CDR3 is CATSRSTAGTAGAFF. The CDR3 DNA reads TGTGCCACCAGCAGAAGCACTGCGGGTACGGCTGGAGCTTTCTTT.

The chain joins TRBV7-9 to TRBJ2-7; possible D gene TRBD2, 7 bases. V lost 5 bases, J lost 1 base, and 15 bases lay in between. CDR1 and CDR2 from the germline V gene are SEHNR and FQNEAQ (reference sequence). The CDR3 contains 15 residues. CDR3: CASSAGAGTSYEQYF. In nucleotides, the CDR3 is TGTGCCAGCAGCGCGGGGGCGGGGACATCCTACGAGCAGTACTTC.

The chain's CDR3 is CASTPGGIPREQYF. The CDR3 bases are TGTGCCAGCACCCCCGGGGGGATCCCTCGCGAGCAGTACTTC. The chain joins TRBV7-9 to TRBJ2-7; 7 nucleotides agree with TRBD2. Germline assignment: CDR1 SEHNR and CDR2 FQNEAQ (reference sequence). With 7 bases clipped from V and 6 bases from J, the junction kept 12 bases outside the gene matches. There are 14 residues in the CDR3.

The chain joins TRBV9 to TRBJ2-7; the D gene is possibly TRBD2 (5 bases). The CDR3 consists of 14 residues. Germline V gene lookup returns CDR1 SGDLS and CDR2 YYNGEE. Trimming cost V 0 bases and J 3 bases, with 10 bases left between them. The CDR3 nucleotides are TGTGCCAGCAGCGTAGCCTCCCGGGGCTACGAGCAGTACTTC. This translates into CASSVASRGYEQYF.

In this sample, this clone turned up once. V and J are TRBV30 and TRBJ2-1; 10 bases are shared with TRBD2. Germline CDR1 and CDR2: GTSNPN and SVGIG (reference sequence). The CDR3 spans 15 residues. V trimming: 3 bases; J trimming: 9 bases; junction bases outside the gene matches: 11. CDR3 nucleotide sequence: TGTGCCTGGAGGCGGACCGGGACTAGCGTCGGTGAGCAGTTCTTC. Translation: CAWRRTGTSVGEQFF.

The chain recombines TRBV19 with TRBJ1-1; 9 bases line up with TRBD1. The CDR3 is 14 amino acids. V was clipped by 6 bases and J by 6 bases; unmatched bases: 8. Germline loops: CDR1 LNHDA, CDR2 SQIVND (reference sequence). CDR3 amino acids: CASSLDRGVAEAFF. For the CDR3, the DNA is TGTGCCAGTAGCCTGGACAGGGGTGTCGCTGAAGCTTTCTTT.

This clone has a handful of counts. This chain links TRBV7-6 with TRBJ1-1; D may be TRBD1 (6 bases). Looked up from germline, CDR1 is SGHVS and CDR2 is FNYEAQ. V was pared by 1 base and J by 11 bases, with 20 bases between. The CDR3 spans 15 residues. CDR3 DNA: TGTGCCAGCAGCTTAGAGGAGACAGGCTCCCTGGGGGCTTTCTTT. It encodes CASSLEETGSLGAFF.

This clone was observed a few times. The chain combines TRBV5-5 with TRBJ1-5; D is unresolved. V was pared by 4 bases and J by 2 bases, with 13 bases between. There are 15 residues in the CDR3. The germline V gene encodes CDR1 SGHKS and CDR2 YYEKEE (reference sequence). This CDR3 is CASSPQVGGNQPQHF. CDR3 coding DNA: TGTGCCAGCAGCCCCCAAGTCGGGGGCAATCAGCCCCAGCATTTT.

This chain joins TRBV5-1 and TRBJ2-5; the match to TRBD2 covers 7 bases. The V gene's germline CDR1 is SGHRS and CDR2 YFSETQ. The CDR3 has 13 amino acids. Trimming at V came to 5 bases and at J to 4 bases, leaving 5 bases not matched to a gene. CDR3 protein: CASSRAGAETQYF. In DNA, the CDR3 is TGCGCCAGCAGTAGGGCGGGAGCAGAGACCCAGTACTTC.

The V call is TRBV13, the J call TRBJ2-1; TRBD2 agrees at 11 bases. CDR1 and CDR2 (germline): PRHDT, FYEKMQ (reference sequence). J was trimmed by 10 bases and V by 5 bases; bases with no gene match: 13. The CDR3 is made up of 16 amino acids. Written as DNA, the CDR3 is TGTGCCAGCAGCCCACTCTCTAGCGGGAGGCCGGAAGAGCAGTTCTTC. It yields the protein CASSPLSSGRPEEQFF.

The chain employs TRBV19 and TRBJ1-5; D is possibly TRBD1 (5 bases). The CDR3 covers 12 residues. Trimming pared 5 bases from V and 9 bases from J, leaving 11 bases between. Germline assignment: CDR1 LNHDA and CDR2 SQIVND (reference sequence). CDR3 amino acids: CASSRLGGPQHF. The CDR3 DNA sequence: TGTGCCAGTAGTCGGCTCGGGGGGCCCCAGCATTTT.

The chain links TRBV19 to TRBJ2-7, with TRBD2 as a possible D gene (7 bases). The CDR3 extends over 15 amino acids. Germline V gives CDR1 LNHDA, CDR2 SQIVND (reference sequence). V gave up 6 bases and J gave up 2 bases, with 17 bases separating them. Here the CDR3 reads CASSLGASGTYEQYF. The DNA for the CDR3 is TGTGCCAGTAGCCTGGGGGCTAGCGGAACCTACGAGCAGTACTTC.

This clone was counted between two and nine times. The CDR3 here is CASSSRTGTNEKLFF. CDR3 DNA: TGTGCCAGCAGCTCCCGGACAGGAACTAATGAAAAACTGTTTTTT. This chain uses TRBV5-4 with TRBJ1-4; 7 positions match TRBD1. There are 15 residues in the CDR3. Germline V gene sequence: CDR1 SGHNT, CDR2 YYREEE (reference sequence). J lost 1 base, V lost 3 bases, and 3 bases had no gene match.

The chain joins TRBV12-3 or TRBV12-4 to TRBJ1-1, with 8 nucleotides matching TRBD1. The CDR3 sequence is 13 residues long. With V trimmed by 6 bases and J by 2 bases, 2 bases remained unmatched. In DNA form, the CDR3 reads TGTGCCAGCAGACAGGGGGGCAACACTGAAGCTTTCTTT. Translation gives CASRQGGNTEAFF.

This chain links TRBV24-1 with TRBJ1-5; D is undetermined. V shed 10 bases and J shed 9 bases, with 21 bases lying between them. Germline CDR1 KGHDR, CDR2 SFDVKD. This CDR3 is built from 14 residues. The CDR3 coding sequence is TGTGCCACGGAGGCCCCAGAGGCTTTATGGCCCCAGCATTTT. It specifies CATEAPEALWPQHF.

The chain employs TRBV19 and TRBJ2-5; the match to TRBD1 covers 8 bases. The germline CDR1 and CDR2 sequences are LNHDA and SQIVND (reference sequence). The length of the CDR3 is 15 residues. Trimming cost V 4 bases and J 4 bases; bases outside gene matches: 8. CDR3 DNA sequence: TGTGCCAGTAGTACAGGGGGCGGAAGGAGAGAGACCCAGTACTTC. As protein: CASSTGGGRRETQYF.

The chain has TRBV15 and TRBJ2-1; a possible D gene is TRBD2 (7 bases). From germline, CDR1 is LNHNV and CDR2 YYDKDF (reference sequence). V was trimmed by 1 base and J by 6 bases, leaving 16 bases between them. The CDR3 has 16 amino acids. CDR3: CATSRGERRGGNEQFF. In DNA, the CDR3 is TGTGCCACCAGCAGAGGGGAGCGGAGGGGGGGCAATGAGCAGTTCTTC. Supplemented by reference TRBV15 and TRBJ2-1, the full variable domain reads DAMVIQNPRYQVTQFGKPVTLSCSQTLNHNVMYWYQQKSSQAPKLLFHYYDKDFNNEADTPDNFQSRRPNTSFCFLDIRSPGLGDTAMYLCATSRGERRGGNEQFFGPGTRLTVL.

The chain couples TRBV7-2 to TRBJ2-7, with D perhaps matching TRBD1 (5 bases). V was cut by 5 bases and J by 0 bases, with 14 bases left in between. The CDR3 is 15 amino acids. Germline lookup yields CDR1 SGHTA and CDR2 FQGNSA. CDR3 in amino acids: CASSADMGPSYEQYF. The CDR3 bases are TGTGCCAGCAGCGCCGACATGGGGCCCTCCTACGAGCAGTACTTC.

The chain couples TRBV10-2 to TRBJ1-2; 8 bases align to TRBD1. The V and J ends lost 4 bases and 4 bases, in that order; junction bases with no gene match: 2. CDR1 and CDR2 (germline): WSHSY, SAAADI. The CDR3 totals 13 residues. The CDR3 bases are TGCGCCAGCAGTGGGGGACAGGCCTATGGCTACACCTTC. It is translated as CASSGGQAYGYTF.

The rearrangement links TRBV7-2 to TRBJ1-6; D is perhaps TRBD1 (5 bases). The V end was cut by 1 base, the J end by 10 bases, with 17 bases between. The germline CDR1 and CDR2 sequences are SGHTA and FQGNSA. The CDR3 contains 16 residues. The CDR3 spells CASSLGGSGVGSPLHF. CDR3 in DNA: TGTGCCAGCAGCTTAGGGGGCTCGGGGGTTGGATCACCCCTCCACTTT.

This sequence joins TRBV18 and TRBJ2-7, with 8 bases lining up with TRBD2. The length of the CDR3 is 14 residues. Trimming removed 4 bases from V and 4 bases from J; junction bases left unmatched: 6. Looked up from germline, CDR1 is KGHSH and CDR2 is LQKENI. The CDR3 DNA is TGTGCCAGCTCACGCCCCGGGGGGGGGTACGAGCAGTACTTC. This encodes CASSRPGGGYEQYF.

The CDR3 nucleotides read TGTGCCAGCAGCACGGCGATAGCGGGAGATGGGGAATCCACGTCGTACAATGAGCAGTTCTTC. Residues: CASSTAIAGDGESTSYNEQFF. The V call is TRBV21-1, the J call TRBJ2-1; the D call TRBD2 from the table was never checked on the DNA. TRBV21-1 corresponds to a pseudogene. The CDR3 consists of 21 residues.

The chain links TRBV12-3 or TRBV12-4 to TRBJ2-3; D not certain. V shed 6 bases and J shed 5 bases, with 12 bases lying between them. The CDR3 has 13 residues. Written as DNA, the CDR3 is TGTGCCAGCAGACCCGTTCCGGGAGATACGCAGTATTTT. This sequence encodes CASRPVPGDTQYF.

V gene TRBV6-1 combines with J gene TRBJ1-1; D gene unclear. Germline loops: CDR1 MNHNS, CDR2 SASEGT. V lost 2 bases, J lost 11 bases, and 12 bases lay in between. This CDR3 contains 12 residues. The CDR3 region has the DNA TGTGCCAGCAGTGAAACACGGGCGGGGGCTTTCTTT. It codes for CASSETRAGAFF.

The V and J genes are TRBV13 and TRBJ2-3; 8 bases are shared with TRBD2. J gave up 1 base and V 5 bases, and 14 bases lay outside the gene matches. There are 18 residues in the CDR3. Looked up from germline, CDR1 is PRHDT and CDR2 is FYEKMQ (reference sequence). CDR3 coding DNA: TGTGCCAGCAGCACAGTTGGGGCGGGAGGATGGGGCACAGATACGCAGTATTTT. Its protein product is CASSTVGAGGWGTDTQYF.